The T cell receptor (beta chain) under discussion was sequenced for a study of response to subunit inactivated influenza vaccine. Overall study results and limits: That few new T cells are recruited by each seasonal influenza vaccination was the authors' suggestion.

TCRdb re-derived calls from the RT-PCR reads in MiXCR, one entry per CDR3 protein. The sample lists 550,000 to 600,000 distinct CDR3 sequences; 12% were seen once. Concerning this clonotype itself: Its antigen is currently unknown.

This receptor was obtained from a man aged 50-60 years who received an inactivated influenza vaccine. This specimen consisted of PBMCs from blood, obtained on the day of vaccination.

CDR3 nucleotides: TGTGCCAGCAGTTACTCGAGACAGGAAAATTCCTACGAGCAGTACTTC. It encodes CASSYSRQENSYEQYF. This chain joins TRBV6-5 and TRBJ2-7, with D tentatively TRBD1 (6 bases). The ends were cut back, 0 bases at V and 1 base at J, with 13 bases in the middle. The V gene's germline CDR1 is MNHEY and CDR2 SVGAGI. This CDR3 has 16 residues.